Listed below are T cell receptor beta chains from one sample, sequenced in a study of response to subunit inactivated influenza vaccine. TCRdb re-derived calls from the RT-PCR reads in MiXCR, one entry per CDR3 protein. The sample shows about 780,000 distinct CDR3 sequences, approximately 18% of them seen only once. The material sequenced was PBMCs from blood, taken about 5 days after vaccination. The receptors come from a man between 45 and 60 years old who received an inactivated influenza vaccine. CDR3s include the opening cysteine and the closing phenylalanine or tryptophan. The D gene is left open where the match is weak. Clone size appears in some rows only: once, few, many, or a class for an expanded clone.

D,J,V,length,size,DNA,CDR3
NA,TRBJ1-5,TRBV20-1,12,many,TGCAGCGCCCGGCATAGCAATCAGCCCCAGCATTTT,CSARHSNQPQHF
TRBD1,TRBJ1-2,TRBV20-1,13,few,TGCAGTGCTACCGAGGGACAGGGCTATGGCTACACCTTC,CSATEGQGYGYTF
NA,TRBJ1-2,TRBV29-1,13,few,TGCAGCGTTGAAGATACAGGGCCTTATGGCTACACCTTC,CSVEDTGPYGYTF
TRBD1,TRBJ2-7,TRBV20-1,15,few,TGCAGTGCGGTCGGACTTGGACAGGGGGTCTACGAGCAGTACTTC,CSAVGLGQGVYEQYF
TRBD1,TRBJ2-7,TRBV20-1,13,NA,TGCAGTGCCCCAGACAGGGGGCTCTACGAGCAGTACTTC,CSAPDRGLYEQYF
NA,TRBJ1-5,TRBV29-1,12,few,TGCAGCGTTGGGTCTTTCAATCAGCCCCAGCATTTT,CSVGSFNQPQHF
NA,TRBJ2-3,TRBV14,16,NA,TGTGCCAGCAGCCAAGGGCCAGCAGGTTTCACAGATACGCAGTATTTT,CASSQGPAGFTDTQYF
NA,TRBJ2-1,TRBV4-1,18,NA,TGCGCCAGCAGCCAATCCCCGGGCCGAACTTACTCCTACAATGAGCAGTTCTTC,CASSQSPGRTYSYNEQFF
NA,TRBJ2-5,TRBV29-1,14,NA,TGCAGCGTTGAATACTCGGTCAAAGGAGAGACCCAGTACTTC,CSVEYSVKGETQYF
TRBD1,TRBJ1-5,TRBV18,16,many,TGTGCCAGCTCACCTCGGGACAGGGGGCAGGGTCAGCCCCAGCATTTT,CASSPRDRGQGQPQHF
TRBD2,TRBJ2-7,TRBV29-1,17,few,TGCAGCGTACGAACGGGACTAGCGGGAGGCAGCTCCTACGAGCAGTACTTC,CSVRTGLAGGSSYEQYF
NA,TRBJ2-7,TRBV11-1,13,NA,TGTGCCAGCAGCCCCGACGGGGACTACGAGCAGTACTTC,CASSPDGDYEQYF